The rows below give T cell receptor beta chains drawn from one sample of a study of CD8+ T cells in alopecia areata. Only in-frame clones appear in the TCRdb table, and some are missing; sequencing was by immunoSEQ multiplex PCR. The repertoire has some 220,000 clones, around three fifths of them found once; the top ten carry around 1.6%. The source was CD4+ T cells sorted from blood, collected at week 4, from a patient treated with tofacitinib. These receptors were collected from a human donor with alopecia areata. Each CDR3 is given with its conserved first and last residue. The order of the fields is V gene, clone size, D gene, J gene, CDR3 protein, CDR3 DNA. D genes are given only for firm matches. A clone size is listed for some rows: how often the clone was seen (once, few, many), or a class if it is expanded.

V: TRBV30
size: once
D: NA
J: TRBJ1-6
CDR3: CAWRIREGSPLHF
DNA: TGTGCCTGGAGAATAAGGGAGGGCTCACCCCTCCACTTT

V: TRBV6-1
size: few
D: NA
J: TRBJ2-1
CDR3: CASSERGPLDEQFF
DNA: TGTGCCAGCAGTGAGCGGGGGCCGTTGGATGAGCAGTTCTTC

V: TRBV25-1
size: NA
D: NA
J: TRBJ1-2
CDR3: CASSELGTGYGYTF
DNA: TGTGCCAGCAGTGAATTGGGTACAGGCTATGGCTACACCTTC

V: TRBV18
size: few
D: NA
J: TRBJ2-5
CDR3: CASSPGTKETQYF
DNA: TGTGCCAGCTCACCAGGGACCAAAGAGACCCAGTACTTC

V: TRBV30
size: few
D: TRBD2
J: TRBJ2-3
CDR3: CAWNLRGITDTQYF
DNA: TGTGCCTGGAATTTGCGGGGGATCACAGATACGCAGTATTTT

V: TRBV5-1
size: NA
D: TRBD2
J: TRBJ2-5
CDR3: CASSMGRGNEETQYF
DNA: TGCGCCAGCAGCATGGGGCGGGGGAACGAAGAGACCCAGTACTTC

V: TRBV4-3
size: few
D: NA
J: TRBJ1-1
CDR3: CASSQETALLNTEAFF
DNA: TGCGCCAGCAGCCAGGAGACAGCTCTCCTGAACACTGAAGCTTTCTTT

V: TRBV29-1
size: few
D: TRBD1
J: TRBJ1-2
CDR3: CSVAHTGDYGYTF
DNA: TGCAGCGTTGCCCATACAGGGGACTATGGCTACACCTTC

V: TRBV18
size: NA
D: TRBD1
J: TRBJ1-1
CDR3: CASSPPGQTEAFF
DNA: TGTGCCAGCTCACCACCGGGACAGACCGAAGCTTTCTTT

V: TRBV19
size: NA
D: NA
J: TRBJ1-2
CDR3: CASRRASERYGYTF
DNA: TGTGCCAGTAGAAGGGCCTCCGAACGCTATGGCTACACCTTC

V: TRBV7-2
size: few
D: TRBD1
J: TRBJ2-5
CDR3: CASSGQVKETQYF
DNA: TGTGCCAGCAGCGGACAGGTGAAAGAGACCCAGTACTTC

V: TRBV7-2
size: few
D: TRBD1
J: TRBJ2-4
CDR3: CASSANRGLGNIQYF
DNA: TGTGCCAGCAGCGCAAACAGGGGGCTGGGAAACATTCAGTACTTC

V: TRBV29-1
size: few
D: NA
J: TRBJ1-1
CDR3: CSVEVVRQTGAFF
DNA: TGCAGCGTTGAAGTGGTCCGACAAACGGGGGCTTTCTTT

V: TRBV30
size: NA
D: NA
J: TRBJ2-5
CDR3: CAWSTVGETQYF
DNA: TGTGCCTGGAGTACGGTTGGAGAGACCCAGTACTTC

V: TRBV19
size: many
D: TRBD2
J: TRBJ2-7
CDR3: CASSSGGLGEQYF
DNA: TGTGCCAGTAGTAGCGGGGGGCTTGGCGAGCAGTACTTC

V: TRBV29-1
size: NA
D: TRBD1
J: TRBJ1-1
CDR3: CSVGTGVGTEAFF
DNA: TGCAGCGTTGGGACAGGGGTGGGAACTGAAGCTTTCTTT

V: TRBV7-2
size: few
D: NA
J: TRBJ2-3
CDR3: CASSFQRGDTQYF
DNA: TGTGCCAGCAGCTTCCAGCGTGGGGATACGCAGTATTTT

V: TRBV6-5
size: NA
D: TRBD2
J: TRBJ2-3
CDR3: CASSTRGRADTQYF
DNA: TGTGCCAGCAGTACCCGGGGGAGGGCAGATACGCAGTATTTT

V: TRBV6-6
size: NA
D: NA
J: TRBJ2-6
CDR3: CASSYGQSGANVLTF
DNA: TGTGCCAGCAGTTACGGACAGTCTGGGGCCAACGTCCTGACTTTC

V: TRBV27
size: NA
D: NA
J: TRBJ2-3
CDR3: CAAKVSPGTDTQYF
DNA: TGTGCCGCTAAAGTCTCCCCCGGCACAGATACGCAGTATTTT

V: TRBV7-3
size: NA
D: NA
J: TRBJ2-1
CDR3: CASSQGGEQFF
DNA: TGTGCCAGCAGCCAGGGCGGAGAGCAGTTCTTC

V: TRBV28
size: NA
D: TRBD1
J: TRBJ2-4
CDR3: CASRIGGTARQLAKNIQYF
DNA: TGTGCCAGCCGCATCGGTGGGACAGCCAGGCAACTAGCCAAAAACATTCAGTACTTC

V: TRBV18
size: few
D: TRBD1
J: TRBJ1-5
CDR3: CASSQDRDSNQPQHF
DNA: TGTGCCAGCTCGCAGGACAGGGATAGCAATCAGCCCCAGCATTTT

V: TRBV29-1
size: NA
D: NA
J: TRBJ1-2
CDR3: CSVGRGGIRGNYGYTF
DNA: TGCAGCGTGGGCAGAGGCGGAATTAGGGGGAACTATGGCTACACCTTC

V: TRBV29-1
size: NA
D: NA
J: TRBJ1-5
CDR3: CSVAENSNQPQHF
DNA: TGCAGCGTTGCAGAGAACTCTAATCAGCCCCAGCATTTT

V: TRBV6-6
size: NA
D: TRBD1
J: TRBJ1-2
CDR3: CASRPRTGIRYGYTF
DNA: TGTGCCAGCAGACCTAGGACAGGGATTCGATATGGCTACACCTTC

V: TRBV7-2
size: NA
D: NA
J: TRBJ2-7
CDR3: CASSFDYEQYF
DNA: TGTGCCAGCAGCTTTGACTACGAGCAGTACTTC

V: TRBV30
size: NA
D: NA
J: TRBJ1-5
CDR3: CAWNAGALNQPQHF
DNA: TGTGCCTGGAACGCGGGGGCTCTCAATCAGCCCCAGCATTTT

V: TRBV7-9
size: few
D: TRBD1
J: TRBJ2-5
CDR3: CASSLNRGQETQYF
DNA: TGTGCCAGCAGCTTGAACAGGGGGCAGGAGACCCAGTACTTC

V: TRBV10-3
size: NA
D: TRBD2
J: TRBJ2-3
CDR3: CAISARAAGGPDTQYF
DNA: TGTGCCATCAGTGCGCGCGCAGCGGGGGGGCCAGATACGCAGTATTTT

V: TRBV30
size: NA
D: NA
J: TRBJ1-3
CDR3: CASDTRSGNTIYF
DNA: TGTGCCTCGGACACCCGCTCTGGAAACACCATATATTTT

V: TRBV10-3
size: NA
D: NA
J: TRBJ2-1
CDR3: CAITQGGSGNEQFF
DNA: TGTGCCATCACCCAAGGGGGGTCGGGGAATGAGCAGTTCTTC

V: TRBV9
size: few
D: TRBD2
J: TRBJ2-1
CDR3: CASSSGVTYNEQFF
DNA: TGTGCCAGCTCTAGCGGGGTTACCTACAATGAGCAGTTCTTC

V: TRBV4-3
size: NA
D: NA
J: TRBJ2-6
CDR3: CASSQETGGSGANVLTF
DNA: TGCGCCAGCAGCCAAGAGACTGGTGGCTCTGGGGCCAACGTCCTGACTTTC

V: TRBV29-1
size: few
D: TRBD2
J: TRBJ2-5
CDR3: CSVGGGQETQYF
DNA: TGCAGCGTTGGCGGGGGCCAAGAGACCCAGTACTTC

V: TRBV2
size: few
D: NA
J: TRBJ1-2
CDR3: CASSGRGLYGYTF
DNA: TGTGCCAGCAGCGGGAGGGGTCTCTATGGCTACACCTTC

V: TRBV29-1
size: NA
D: NA
J: TRBJ2-5
CDR3: CSVVRTEETQYF
DNA: TGCAGCGTTGTCCGGACAGAAGAGACCCAGTACTTC